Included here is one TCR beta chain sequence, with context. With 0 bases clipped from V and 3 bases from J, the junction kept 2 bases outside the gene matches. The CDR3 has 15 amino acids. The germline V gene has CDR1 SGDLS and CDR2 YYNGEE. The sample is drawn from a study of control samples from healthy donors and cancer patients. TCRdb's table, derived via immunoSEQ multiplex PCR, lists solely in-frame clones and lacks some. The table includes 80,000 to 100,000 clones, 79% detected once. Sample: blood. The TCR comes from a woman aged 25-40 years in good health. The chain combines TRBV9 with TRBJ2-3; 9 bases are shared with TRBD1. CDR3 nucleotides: TGTGCCAGCAGCGTAGAAGGACAGGGGACAGATACGCAGTATTTT. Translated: CASSVEGQGTDTQYF. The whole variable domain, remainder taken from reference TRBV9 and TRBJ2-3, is DSGVTQTPKHLITATGQRVTLRCSPRSGDLSVYWYQQSLDQGLQFLIQYYNGEERAKGNILERFSAQQFPDLHSELNLSSLELGDSALYFCASSVEGQGTDTQYFGPGTRLTVL.